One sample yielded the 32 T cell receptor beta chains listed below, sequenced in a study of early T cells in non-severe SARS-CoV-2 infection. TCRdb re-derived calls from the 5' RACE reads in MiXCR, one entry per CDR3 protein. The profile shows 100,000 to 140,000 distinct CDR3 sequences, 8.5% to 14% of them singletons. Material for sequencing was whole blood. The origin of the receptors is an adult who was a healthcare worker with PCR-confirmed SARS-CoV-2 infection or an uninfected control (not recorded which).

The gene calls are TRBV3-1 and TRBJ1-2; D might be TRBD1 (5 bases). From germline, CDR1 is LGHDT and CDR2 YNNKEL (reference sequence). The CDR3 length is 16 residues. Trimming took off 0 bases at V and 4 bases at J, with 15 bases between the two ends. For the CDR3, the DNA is TGTGCCAGCAGCCAAGAATCCGTGGGGGTTGGCTATGGCTACACCTTC. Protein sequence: CASSQESVGVGYGYTF.

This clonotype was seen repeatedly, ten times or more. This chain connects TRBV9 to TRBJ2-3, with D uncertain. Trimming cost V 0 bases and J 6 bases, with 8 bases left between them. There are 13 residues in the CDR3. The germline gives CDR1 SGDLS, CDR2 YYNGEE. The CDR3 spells CASSVGATDTQYF. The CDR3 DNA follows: TGTGCCAGCAGCGTAGGGGCTACCGATACGCAGTATTTT.

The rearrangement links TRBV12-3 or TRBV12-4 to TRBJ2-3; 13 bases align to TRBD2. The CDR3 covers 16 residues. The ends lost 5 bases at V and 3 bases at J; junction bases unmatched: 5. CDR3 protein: CASSPRTSGSTDTQYF. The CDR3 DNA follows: TGTGCCAGCAGTCCCAGGACTAGCGGGAGTACAGATACGCAGTATTTT.

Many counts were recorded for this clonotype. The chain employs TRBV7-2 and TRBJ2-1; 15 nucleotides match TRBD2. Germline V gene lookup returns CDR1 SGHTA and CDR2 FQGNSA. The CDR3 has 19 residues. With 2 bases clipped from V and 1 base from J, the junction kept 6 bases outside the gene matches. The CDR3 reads CASSLMAGTSGRSYNEQFF. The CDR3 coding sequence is TGTGCCAGCAGCTTAATGGCGGGGACTAGCGGGAGGTCCTACAATGAGCAGTTCTTC.

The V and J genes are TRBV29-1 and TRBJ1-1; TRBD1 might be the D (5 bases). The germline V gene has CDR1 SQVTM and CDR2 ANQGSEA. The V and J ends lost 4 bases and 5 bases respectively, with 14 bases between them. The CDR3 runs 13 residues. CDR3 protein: CSVGSGRGTEAFF. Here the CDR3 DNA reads TGCAGCGTTGGTTCAGGGCGAGGGACTGAAGCTTTCTTT.

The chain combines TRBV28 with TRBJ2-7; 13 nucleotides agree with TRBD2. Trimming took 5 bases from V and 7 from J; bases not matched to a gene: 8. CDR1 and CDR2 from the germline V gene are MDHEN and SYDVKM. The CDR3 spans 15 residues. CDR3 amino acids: CASSVRLAGGNEQYF. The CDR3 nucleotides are TGTGCCAGCAGTGTTCGACTAGCGGGAGGAAATGAGCAGTACTTC.

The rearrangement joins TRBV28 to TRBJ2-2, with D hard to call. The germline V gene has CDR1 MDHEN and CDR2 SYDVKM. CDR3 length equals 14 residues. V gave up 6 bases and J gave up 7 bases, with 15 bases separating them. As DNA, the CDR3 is TGTGCCAGCAGCCCTGCCCCACGGAGCGGGGAGCTGTTTTTT. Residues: CASSPAPRSGELFF. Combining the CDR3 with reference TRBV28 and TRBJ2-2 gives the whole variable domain DVKVTQSSRYLVKRTGEKVFLECVQDMDHENMFWYRQDPGLGLRLIYFSYDVKMKEKGDIPEGYSVSREKKERFSLILESASTNQTSMYLCASSPAPRSGELFFGEGSRLTVL.

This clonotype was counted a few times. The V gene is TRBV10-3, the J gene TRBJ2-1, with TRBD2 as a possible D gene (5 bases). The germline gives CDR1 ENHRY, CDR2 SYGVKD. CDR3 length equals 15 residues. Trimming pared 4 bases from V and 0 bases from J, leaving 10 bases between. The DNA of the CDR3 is TGTGCCATCAGTGGAGCGGCTATCTCCTACAATGAGCAGTTCTTC. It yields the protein CAISGAAISYNEQFF.

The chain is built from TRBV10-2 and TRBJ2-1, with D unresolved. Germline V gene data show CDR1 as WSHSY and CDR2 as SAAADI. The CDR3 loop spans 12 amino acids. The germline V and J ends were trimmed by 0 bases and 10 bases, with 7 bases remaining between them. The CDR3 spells CASSESVGEQFF. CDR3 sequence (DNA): TGCGCCAGCAGTGAGTCGGTCGGCGAGCAGTTCTTC.

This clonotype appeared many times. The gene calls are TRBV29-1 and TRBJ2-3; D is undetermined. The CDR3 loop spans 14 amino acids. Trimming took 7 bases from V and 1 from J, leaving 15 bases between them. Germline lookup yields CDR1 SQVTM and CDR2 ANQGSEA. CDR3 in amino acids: CSAAPSSGTDTQYF. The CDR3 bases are TGCAGCGCCGCCCCCAGTTCCGGCACAGATACGCAGTATTTT.

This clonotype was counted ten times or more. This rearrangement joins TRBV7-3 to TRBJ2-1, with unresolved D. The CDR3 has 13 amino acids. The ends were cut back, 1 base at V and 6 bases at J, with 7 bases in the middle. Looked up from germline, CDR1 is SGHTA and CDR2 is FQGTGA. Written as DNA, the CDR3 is TGTGCCAGCAGCTTAAATGTGGGCAATGAGCAGTTCTTC. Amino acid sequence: CASSLNVGNEQFF.

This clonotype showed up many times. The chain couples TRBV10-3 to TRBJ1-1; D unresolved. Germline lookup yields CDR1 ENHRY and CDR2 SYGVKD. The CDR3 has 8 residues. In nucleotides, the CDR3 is TGTCCGAAGCGTCAAGCTTTCTTT. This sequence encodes CPKRQAFF.

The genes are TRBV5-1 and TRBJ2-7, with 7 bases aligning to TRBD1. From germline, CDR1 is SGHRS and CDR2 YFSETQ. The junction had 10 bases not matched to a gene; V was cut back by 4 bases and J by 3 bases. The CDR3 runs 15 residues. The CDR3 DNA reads TGCGCCAGCAGCGGGGACAGTACGCGGAGCTACGAGCAGTACTTC. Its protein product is CASSGDSTRSYEQYF.

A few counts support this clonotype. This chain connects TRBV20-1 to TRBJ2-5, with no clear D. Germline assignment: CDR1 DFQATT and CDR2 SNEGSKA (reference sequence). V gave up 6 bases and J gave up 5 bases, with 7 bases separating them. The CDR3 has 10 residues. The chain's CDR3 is CSAQRETQYF. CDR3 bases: TGCAGTGCCCAAAGGGAGACCCAGTACTTC.

CDR3 in amino acids: CASSQPQGARGYTF. As DNA, the CDR3 is TGTGCCAGTTCTCAACCTCAGGGGGCGCGCGGCTACACCTTC. The chain has TRBV5-4 and TRBJ1-2; 8 bases match TRBD1. Germline CDR1 reads SGHNT; CDR2 reads YYREEE (reference sequence). The trim removed 8 bases at V and 8 bases at J, leaving 14 bases unmatched. This CDR3 has 14 amino acids.

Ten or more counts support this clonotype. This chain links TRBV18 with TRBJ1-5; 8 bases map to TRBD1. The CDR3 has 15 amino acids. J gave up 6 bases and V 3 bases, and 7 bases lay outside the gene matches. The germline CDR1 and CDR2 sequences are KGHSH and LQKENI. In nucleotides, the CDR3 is TGTGCCAGCTCACCTCTAGGACAGGGCCCTCAGCCCCAGCATTTT. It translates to CASSPLGQGPQPQHF.

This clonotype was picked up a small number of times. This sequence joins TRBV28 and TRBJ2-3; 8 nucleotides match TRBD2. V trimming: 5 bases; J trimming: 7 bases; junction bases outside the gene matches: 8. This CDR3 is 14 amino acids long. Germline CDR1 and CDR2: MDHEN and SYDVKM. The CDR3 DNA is TGTGCCAGCAGTGCGGGGGGACCACCGCATACGCAGTATTTT. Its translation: CASSAGGPPHTQYF.

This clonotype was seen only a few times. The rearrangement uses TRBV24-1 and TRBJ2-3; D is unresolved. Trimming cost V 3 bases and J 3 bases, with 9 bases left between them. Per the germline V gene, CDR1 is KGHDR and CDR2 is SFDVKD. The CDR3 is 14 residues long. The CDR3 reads CATSDGLWTDTQYF. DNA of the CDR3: TGTGCCACCAGTGATGGCCTCTGGACAGATACGCAGTATTTT.

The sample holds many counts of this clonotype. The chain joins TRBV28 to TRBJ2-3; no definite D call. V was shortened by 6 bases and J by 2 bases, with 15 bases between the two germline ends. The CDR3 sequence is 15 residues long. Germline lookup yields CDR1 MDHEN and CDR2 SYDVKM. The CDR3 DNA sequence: TGTGCCAGCAGAAATGGGATTTCTATCACAGATACGCAGTATTTT. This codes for CASRNGISITDTQYF.

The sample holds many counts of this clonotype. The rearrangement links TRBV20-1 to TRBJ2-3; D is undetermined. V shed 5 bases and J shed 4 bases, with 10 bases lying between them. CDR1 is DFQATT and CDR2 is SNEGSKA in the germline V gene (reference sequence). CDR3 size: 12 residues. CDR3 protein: CSAPRVADTQYF. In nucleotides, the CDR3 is TGCAGTGCTCCACGTGTAGCAGATACGCAGTATTTT.

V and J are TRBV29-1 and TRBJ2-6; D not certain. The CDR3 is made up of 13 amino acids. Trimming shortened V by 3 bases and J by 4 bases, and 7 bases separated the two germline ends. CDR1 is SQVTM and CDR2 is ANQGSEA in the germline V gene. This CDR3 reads CSVDPPGANVLTF. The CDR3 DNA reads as TGCAGCGTTGACCCGCCCGGGGCCAACGTCCTGACTTTC.

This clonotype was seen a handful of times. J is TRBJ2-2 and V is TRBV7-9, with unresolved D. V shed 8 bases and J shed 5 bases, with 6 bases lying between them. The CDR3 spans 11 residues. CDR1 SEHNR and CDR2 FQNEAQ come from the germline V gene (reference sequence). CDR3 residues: CASLRTGELFF. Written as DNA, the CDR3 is TGTGCCAGCTTAAGGACCGGGGAGCTGTTTTTT.

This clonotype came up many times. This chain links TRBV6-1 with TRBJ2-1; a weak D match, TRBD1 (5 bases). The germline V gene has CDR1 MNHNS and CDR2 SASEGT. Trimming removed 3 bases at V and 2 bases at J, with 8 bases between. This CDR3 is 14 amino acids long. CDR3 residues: CASSDRATYNEQFF. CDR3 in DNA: TGTGCCAGCAGTGACAGGGCAACCTACAATGAGCAGTTCTTC.

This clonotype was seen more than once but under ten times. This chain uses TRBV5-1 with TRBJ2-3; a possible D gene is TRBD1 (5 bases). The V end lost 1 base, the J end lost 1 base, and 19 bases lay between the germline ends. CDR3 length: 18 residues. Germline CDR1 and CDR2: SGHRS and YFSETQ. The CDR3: CASSLRGPRLRRTDTQYF. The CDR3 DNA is TGCGCCAGCAGCTTGAGGGGTCCTCGCCTCCGACGCACAGATACGCAGTATTTT.

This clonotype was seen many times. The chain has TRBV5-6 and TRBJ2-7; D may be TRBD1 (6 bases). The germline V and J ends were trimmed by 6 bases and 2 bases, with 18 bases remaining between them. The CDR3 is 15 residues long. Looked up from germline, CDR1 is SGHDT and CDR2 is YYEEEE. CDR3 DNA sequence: TGTGCCAGCACCACCCTAAGGGGGAGTCCCTACGAGCAGTACTTC. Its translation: CASTTLRGSPYEQYF.

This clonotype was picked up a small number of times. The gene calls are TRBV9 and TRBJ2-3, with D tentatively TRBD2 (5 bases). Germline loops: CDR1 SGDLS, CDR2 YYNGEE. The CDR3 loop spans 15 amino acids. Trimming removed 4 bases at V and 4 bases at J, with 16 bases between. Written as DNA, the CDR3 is TGTGCCAGCAGCAAACTAGAGACGGGGTCAGATACGCAGTATTTT. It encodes CASSKLETGSDTQYF.

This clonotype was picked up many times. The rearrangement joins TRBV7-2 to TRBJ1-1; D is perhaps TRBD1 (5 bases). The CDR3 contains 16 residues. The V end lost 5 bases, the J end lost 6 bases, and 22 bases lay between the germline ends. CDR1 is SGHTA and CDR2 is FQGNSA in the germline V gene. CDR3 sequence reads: CASSPERTGTGAEAFF. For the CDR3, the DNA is TGTGCCAGCAGCCCGGAGAGGACTGGGACTGGTGCTGAAGCTTTCTTT.

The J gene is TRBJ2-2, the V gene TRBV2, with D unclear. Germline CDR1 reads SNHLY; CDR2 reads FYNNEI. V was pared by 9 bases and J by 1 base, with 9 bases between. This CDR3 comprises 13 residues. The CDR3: CASFSMNTGELFF. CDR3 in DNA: TGTGCCAGTTTCTCCATGAACACCGGGGAGCTGTTTTTT. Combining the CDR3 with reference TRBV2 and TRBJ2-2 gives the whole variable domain EPEVTQTPSHQVTQMGQEVILRCVPISNHLYFYWYRQILGQKVEFLVSFYNNEISEKSEIFDDQFSVERPDGSNFTLKIRSTKLEDSAMYFCASFSMNTGELFFGEGSRLTVL.

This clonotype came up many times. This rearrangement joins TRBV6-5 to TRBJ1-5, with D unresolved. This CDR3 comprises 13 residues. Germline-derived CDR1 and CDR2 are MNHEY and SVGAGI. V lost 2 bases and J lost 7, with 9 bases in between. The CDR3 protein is CASSYRREQPQHF. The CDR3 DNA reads TGTGCCAGCAGTTACAGGCGGGAACAGCCCCAGCATTTT.

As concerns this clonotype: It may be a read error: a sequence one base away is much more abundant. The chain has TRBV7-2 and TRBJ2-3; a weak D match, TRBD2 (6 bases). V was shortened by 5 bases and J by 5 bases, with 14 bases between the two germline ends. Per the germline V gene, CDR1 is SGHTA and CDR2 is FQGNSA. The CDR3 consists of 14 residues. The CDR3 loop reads CASSRGGQVDTQYF. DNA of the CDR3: TGTGCCAGCAGCAGAGGAGGGCAGGTAGATACGCAGTATTTT.

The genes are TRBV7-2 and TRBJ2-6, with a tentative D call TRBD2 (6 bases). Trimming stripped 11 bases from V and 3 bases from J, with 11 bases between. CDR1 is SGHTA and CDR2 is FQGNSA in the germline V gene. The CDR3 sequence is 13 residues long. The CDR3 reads CAAREDGANVLTF. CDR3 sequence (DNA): TGTGCCGCCAGGGAGGATGGGGCCAACGTCCTGACTTTC.

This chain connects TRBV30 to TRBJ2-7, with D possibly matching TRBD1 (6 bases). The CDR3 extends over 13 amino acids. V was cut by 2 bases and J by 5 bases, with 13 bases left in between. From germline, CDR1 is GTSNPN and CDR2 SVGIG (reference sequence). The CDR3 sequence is CAWSTGHFNEQYF. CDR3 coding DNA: TGTGCCTGGAGTACGGGACATTTTAACGAGCAGTACTTC.